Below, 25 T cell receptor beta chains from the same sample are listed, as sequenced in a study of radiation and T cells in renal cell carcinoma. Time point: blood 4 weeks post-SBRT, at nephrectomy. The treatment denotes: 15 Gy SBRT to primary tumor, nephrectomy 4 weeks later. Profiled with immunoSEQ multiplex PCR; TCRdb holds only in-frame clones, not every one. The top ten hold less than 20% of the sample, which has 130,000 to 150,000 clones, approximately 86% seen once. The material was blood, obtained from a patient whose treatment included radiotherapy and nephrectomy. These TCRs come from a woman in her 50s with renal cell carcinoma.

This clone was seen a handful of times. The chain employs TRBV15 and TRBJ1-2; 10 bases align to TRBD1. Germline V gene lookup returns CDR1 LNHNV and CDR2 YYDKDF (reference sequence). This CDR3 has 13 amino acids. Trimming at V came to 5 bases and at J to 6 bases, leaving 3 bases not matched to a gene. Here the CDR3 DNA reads TGTGCCACCAGCCGTGGGACAGGGGATGGCTACACCTTC. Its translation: CATSRGTGDGYTF. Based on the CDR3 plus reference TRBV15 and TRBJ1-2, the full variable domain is DAMVIQNPRYQVTQFGKPVTLSCSQTLNHNVMYWYQQKSSQAPKLLFHYYDKDFNNEADTPDNFQSRRPNTSFCFLDIRSPGLGDTAMYLCATSRGTGDGYTFGSGTRLTVV.

DNA for the CDR3: TGTGCCAGCAGTTCCCTAGGGGGGCTGTTCTTC. Encoded protein: CASSSLGGLFF. The J gene is TRBJ2-1, the V gene TRBV27; D tentatively fits TRBD1 or TRBD2 (6 bases each). The CDR3 has 11 residues. V dropped 4 bases and J dropped 15 bases, with 13 bases sitting between them. From germline, CDR1 is MNHEY and CDR2 SMNVEV (reference sequence).

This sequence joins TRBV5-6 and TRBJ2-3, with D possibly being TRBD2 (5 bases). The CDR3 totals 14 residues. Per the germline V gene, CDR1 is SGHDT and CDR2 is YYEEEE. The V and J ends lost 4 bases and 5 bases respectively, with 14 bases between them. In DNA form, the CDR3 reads TGTGCCAGCAGCCCTACCACTAGTAGAGATACGCAGTATTTT. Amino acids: CASSPTTSRDTQYF.

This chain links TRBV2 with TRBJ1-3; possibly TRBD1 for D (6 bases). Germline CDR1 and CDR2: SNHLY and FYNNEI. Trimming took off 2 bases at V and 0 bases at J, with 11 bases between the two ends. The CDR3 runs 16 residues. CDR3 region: CASSEIRGGSGNTIYF. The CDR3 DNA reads TGTGCCAGCAGTGAAATCAGGGGTGGCTCTGGAAACACCATATATTTT.

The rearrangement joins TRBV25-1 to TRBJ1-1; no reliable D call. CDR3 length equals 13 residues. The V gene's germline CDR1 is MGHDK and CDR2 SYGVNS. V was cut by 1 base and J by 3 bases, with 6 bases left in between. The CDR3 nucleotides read TGTGCCAGCAGTGAATTTGTGCACACTGAAGCTTTCTTT. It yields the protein CASSEFVHTEAFF.

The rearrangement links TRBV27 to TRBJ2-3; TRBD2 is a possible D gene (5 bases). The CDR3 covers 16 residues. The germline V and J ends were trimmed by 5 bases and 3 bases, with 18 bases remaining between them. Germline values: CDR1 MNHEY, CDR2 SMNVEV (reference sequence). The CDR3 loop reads CASSPPRTTGTDTQYF. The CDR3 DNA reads TGTGCCAGCAGTCCCCCTCGCACTACGGGGACAGATACGCAGTATTTT.

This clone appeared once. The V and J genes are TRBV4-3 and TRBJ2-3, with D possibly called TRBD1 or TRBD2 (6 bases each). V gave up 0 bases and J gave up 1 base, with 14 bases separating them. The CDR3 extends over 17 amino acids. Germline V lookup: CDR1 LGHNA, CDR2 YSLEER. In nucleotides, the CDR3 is TGCGCCAGCAGCCAAGAGGGGGGCGGGCCCCGCACAGATACGCAGTATTTT. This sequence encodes CASSQEGGGPRTDTQYF.

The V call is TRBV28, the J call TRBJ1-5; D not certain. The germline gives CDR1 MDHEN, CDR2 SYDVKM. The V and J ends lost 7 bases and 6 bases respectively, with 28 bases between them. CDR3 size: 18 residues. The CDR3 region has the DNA TGTGCCAGCAACGTGTGGGGTTTGACGGAACGGCGGGGTCAGCCCCAGCATTTT. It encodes CASNVWGLTERRGQPQHF.

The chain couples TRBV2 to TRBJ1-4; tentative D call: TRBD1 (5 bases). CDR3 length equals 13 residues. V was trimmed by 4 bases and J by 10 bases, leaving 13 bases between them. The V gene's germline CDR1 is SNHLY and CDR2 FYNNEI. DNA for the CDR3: TGTGCCAGCAGTGGCCAGGGAAAGGGAAAACTGTTTTTT. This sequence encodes CASSGQGKGKLFF.

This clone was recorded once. For the CDR3, the DNA is TGTGCCAGCAGCAAAGCGGCGGGGTTTAGCTCCTACAATGAGCAGTTCTTC. Residues: CASSKAAGFSSYNEQFF. The chain joins TRBV7-3 to TRBJ2-1; TRBD2 might be the D (6 bases). The CDR3 spans 17 residues. The V end was cut by 5 bases, the J end by 0 bases, with 17 bases between. Germline CDR1 reads SGHTA; CDR2 reads FQGTGA.

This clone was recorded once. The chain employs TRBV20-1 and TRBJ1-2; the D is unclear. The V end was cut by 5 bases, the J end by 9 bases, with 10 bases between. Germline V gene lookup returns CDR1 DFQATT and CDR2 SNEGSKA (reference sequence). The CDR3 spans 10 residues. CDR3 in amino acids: CSASFFCYTF. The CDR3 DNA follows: TGCAGTGCTTCTTTTTTTTGCTACACCTTC.

The CDR3 sequence is CASSSPVPSANTGELFF. CDR3 in DNA: TGTGCCAGCAGCTCACCTGTCCCATCCGCGAACACCGGGGAGCTGTTTTTT. The chain employs TRBV11-2 and TRBJ2-2; D call uncertain. Germline loops: CDR1 SGHAT, CDR2 FQNNGV. V was pared by 4 bases and J by 0 bases, with 15 bases between. The CDR3 consists of 17 residues.

CDR3 coding DNA: TGTGCCAGCAGCTTCTCCAGGGGATCGGGGGGGATGCCCTACGAGCAGTACTTC. Residues: CASSFSRGSGGMPYEQYF. This chain uses TRBV11-2 with TRBJ2-7; 8 nucleotides line up with TRBD2. This CDR3 is 18 amino acids long. V trimming: 3 bases; J trimming: 2 bases; junction bases outside the gene matches: 15. The V gene's germline CDR1 is SGHAT and CDR2 FQNNGV.

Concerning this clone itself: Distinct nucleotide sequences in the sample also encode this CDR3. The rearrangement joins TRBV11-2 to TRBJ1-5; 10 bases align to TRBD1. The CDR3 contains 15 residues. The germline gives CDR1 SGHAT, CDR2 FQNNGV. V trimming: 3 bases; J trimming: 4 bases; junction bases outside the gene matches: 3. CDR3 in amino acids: CASSFGTGANQPQHF. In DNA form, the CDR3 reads TGTGCCAGCAGCTTCGGGACAGGGGCAAATCAGCCCCAGCATTTT.

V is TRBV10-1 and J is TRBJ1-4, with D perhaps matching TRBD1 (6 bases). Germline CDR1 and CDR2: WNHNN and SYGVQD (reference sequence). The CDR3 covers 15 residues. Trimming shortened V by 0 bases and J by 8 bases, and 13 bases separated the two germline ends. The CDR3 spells CASSESPGANEKLFF. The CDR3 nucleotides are TGCGCCAGCAGTGAGTCCCCGGGGGCGAACGAAAAACTGTTTTTT.

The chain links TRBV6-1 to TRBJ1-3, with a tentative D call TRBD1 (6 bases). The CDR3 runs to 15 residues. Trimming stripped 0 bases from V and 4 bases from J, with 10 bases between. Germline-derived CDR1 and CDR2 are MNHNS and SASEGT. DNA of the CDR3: TGTGCCAGCAGTGAAGCGGGCGGGACAGGAAACACCATATATTTT. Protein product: CASSEAGGTGNTIYF.

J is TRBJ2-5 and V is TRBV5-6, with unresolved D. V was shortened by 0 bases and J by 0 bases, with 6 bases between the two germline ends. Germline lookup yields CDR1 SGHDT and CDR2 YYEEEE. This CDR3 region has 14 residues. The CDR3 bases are TGTGCCAGCAGCTTGGTGGGAAACCAAGAGACCCAGTACTTC. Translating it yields CASSLVGNQETQYF.

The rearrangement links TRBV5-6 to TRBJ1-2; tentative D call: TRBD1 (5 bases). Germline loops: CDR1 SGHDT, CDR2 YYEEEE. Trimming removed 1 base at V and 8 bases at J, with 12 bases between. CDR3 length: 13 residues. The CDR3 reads CASSLSQGGGYTF. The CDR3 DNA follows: TGTGCCAGCAGCTTGAGTCAGGGAGGCGGCTACACCTTC.

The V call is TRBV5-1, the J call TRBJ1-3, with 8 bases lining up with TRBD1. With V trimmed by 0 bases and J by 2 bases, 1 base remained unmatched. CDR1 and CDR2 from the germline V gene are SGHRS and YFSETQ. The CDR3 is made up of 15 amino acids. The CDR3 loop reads CASSLAGGTGNTIYF. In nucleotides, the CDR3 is TGCGCCAGCAGCTTGGCAGGGGGCACTGGAAACACCATATATTTT.

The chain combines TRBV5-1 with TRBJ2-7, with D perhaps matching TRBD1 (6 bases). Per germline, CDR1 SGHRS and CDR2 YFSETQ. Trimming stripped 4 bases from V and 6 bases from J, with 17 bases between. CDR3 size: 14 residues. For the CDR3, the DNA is TGCGCCAGCAGCCCGGACAGTGTCTCCGGCGAGCAGTACTTC. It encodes CASSPDSVSGEQYF.

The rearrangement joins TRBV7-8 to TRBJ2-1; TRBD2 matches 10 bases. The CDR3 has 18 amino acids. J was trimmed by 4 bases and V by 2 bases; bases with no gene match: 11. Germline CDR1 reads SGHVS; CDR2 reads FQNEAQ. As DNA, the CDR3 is TGTGCCAGCAGCTTATATTGGGTAGCGGGAGGCCCGTACAATGAGCAGTTCTTC. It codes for CASSLYWVAGGPYNEQFF.

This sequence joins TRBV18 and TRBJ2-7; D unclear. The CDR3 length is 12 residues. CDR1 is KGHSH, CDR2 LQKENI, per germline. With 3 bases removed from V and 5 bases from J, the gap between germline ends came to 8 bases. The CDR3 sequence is CASSPLGHEQYF. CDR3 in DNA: TGTGCCAGCTCACCGCTCGGGCACGAGCAGTACTTC.

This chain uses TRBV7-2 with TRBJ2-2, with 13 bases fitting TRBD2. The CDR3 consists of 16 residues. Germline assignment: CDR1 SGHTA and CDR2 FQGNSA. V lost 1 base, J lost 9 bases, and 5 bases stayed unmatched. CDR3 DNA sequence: TGTGCCAGCAGCTTAGAGGGGACTAGCGGGGTCCGGGAGCTGTTTTTT. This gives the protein CASSLEGTSGVRELFF.

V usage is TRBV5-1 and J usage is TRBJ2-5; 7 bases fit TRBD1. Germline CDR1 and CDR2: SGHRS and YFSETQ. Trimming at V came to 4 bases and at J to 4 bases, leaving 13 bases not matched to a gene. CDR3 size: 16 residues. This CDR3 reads CASSPILTGSGETQYF. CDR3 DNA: TGCGCCAGCAGCCCAATCTTGACAGGGAGTGGAGAGACCCAGTACTTC.

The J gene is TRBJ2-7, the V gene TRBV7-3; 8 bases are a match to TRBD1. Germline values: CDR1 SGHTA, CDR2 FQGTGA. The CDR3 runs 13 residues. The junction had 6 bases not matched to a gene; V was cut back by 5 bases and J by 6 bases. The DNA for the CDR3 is TGTGCCAGCAGCCTGGACAGGGAAGGCGAGCAGTACTTC. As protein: CASSLDREGEQYF.